A selection of T cell receptor beta chains follows, all from one sample in a study of T cells expressing NK-cell markers. TCRdb re-called the 5' RACE reads; one entry per CDR3 protein, DNA not given. This specimen shows 450,000 to 600,000 distinct CDR3 sequences; the ten leading clones hold 3.5% to 4.5%. Sequencing was done on a sample of blood T cells: a sorted CD56 or NKG2C T cell subset, CD4+ or CD8+ T cells, or bulk PBMC T cells (not recorded which). Receptors originate from a man younger than 35 in good health. Both conserved end residues are part of each CDR3.

>TRBV7-9|TRBJ2-7
CASSLDGSLGEQYF
>TRBV2|TRBJ1-4
CASSYGTDEKLFF
>TRBV20-1|TRBJ2-1
CSAVGETYNEQFF
>TRBV6-5|TRBJ1-4
CASSSSGGFEKLFF
>TRBV5-1|TRBJ2-7
CASSLARTGSSYEQYF
>TRBV4-2|TRBJ1-1
CASSQSLDSTEAFF
>TRBV4-2|TRBJ2-1
CASSPVPGQGPGLYEQFF
>TRBV12-3/TRBV12-4|TRBJ2-7
CASSLGTASYEQYF
>TRBV7-9|TRBJ1-2
CASSLETGVYGYTF
>TRBV28|TRBJ2-1
CASSLISDHTGPWGYNEQFF
>TRBV5-1|TRBJ2-2
CASQEGLGNTGELFF
>TRBV20-1|TRBJ1-1
CSARANQGASNTEAFF
>TRBV11-2|TRBJ2-3
CASSLSSGSYTDTQYF
>TRBV12-3/TRBV12-4|TRBJ2-1
CASSVREGVENEQFF
>TRBV29-1|TRBJ2-5
CSVEFGPAETQYF
>TRBV4-3|TRBJ2-6
CASSQWGESSGANVLTF
>TRBV20-1|TRBJ2-3
CSAQSRSDTQYF
>TRBV12-3/TRBV12-4|TRBJ1-2
CASSLHPQEGYTF
>TRBV5-1|TRBJ2-5
CASSLTGGETQYF
>TRBV10-3|TRBJ2-1
CATSGTSNDEQFF
>TRBV5-1|TRBJ2-5
CASSGTRVQETQYF
>TRBV20-1|TRBJ1-1
CSARVGGGWTEAFF
>TRBV11-3|TRBJ1-6
CASSLIIGTPYNSPLHF
>TRBV12-3/TRBV12-4|TRBJ2-1
CASSSPGHFDEQFF
>TRBV6-2/TRBV6-3|TRBJ2-6
CASSYSGASGANVLTF